The 11 T cell receptor beta chains given below trace back to one sample, sequenced in a study of shared clonotypes between healthy human individuals. Profiled with immunoSEQ multiplex PCR; TCRdb holds only in-frame clones, not every one. The sample includes more than 900,000 clones, 75% to 85% of them seen just once. Sequencing input: memory CD4+ T cells from PBMCs. This sample's subset: CD45RA-negative fraction. The source of these receptors is a young man in good health. Some clones in this sample may be carry-over from other donors' samples.

CDR3 in amino acids: CASSLWGRGAYEQYF. Written as DNA, the CDR3 is TGTGCCAGCAGTTTATGGGGGAGAGGGGCCTACGAGCAGTACTTC. The V call is TRBV28, the J call TRBJ2-7; D is possibly TRBD1 or TRBD2 (5 bases each). Germline V gene sequence: CDR1 MDHEN, CDR2 SYDVKM. The CDR3 runs to 15 residues. Trimming cost V 0 bases and J 2 bases, with 11 bases left between them.

This sequence joins TRBV27 and TRBJ2-7, with D perhaps matching TRBD1 (6 bases). Trimming shortened V by 1 base and J by 3 bases, and 19 bases separated the two germline ends. CDR1 and CDR2 (germline): MNHEY, SMNVEV (reference sequence). The CDR3 covers 17 residues. Here the CDR3 reads CASSLLGAGAPNYEQYF. Here the CDR3 DNA reads TGTGCCAGCAGTTTATTGGGGGCTGGGGCCCCGAACTACGAGCAGTACTTC.

The rearrangement uses TRBV7-8 and TRBJ1-6; D call uncertain. Germline lookup yields CDR1 SGHVS and CDR2 FQNEAQ. The V end was cut by 6 bases, the J end by 2 bases, with 5 bases between. This CDR3 comprises 13 residues. The CDR3 sequence is CASRVAYNSPLHF. For the CDR3, the DNA is TGTGCCAGCAGGGTCGCCTATAATTCACCCCTCCACTTT.

The chain carries TRBV25-1 and TRBJ2-7; the match to TRBD2 covers 7 bases. The CDR3 has 16 residues. V trimming: 3 bases; J trimming: 0 bases; junction bases outside the gene matches: 8. The germline V gene encodes CDR1 MGHDK and CDR2 SYGVNS. In DNA, the CDR3 is TGTGCCAGCAGTGACCTCCCCGGGAGGCCCTCCTACGAGCAGTACTTC. This encodes CASSDLPGRPSYEQYF.

V gene TRBV6-5 combines with J gene TRBJ2-5; D gene uncertain. The CDR3 sequence is 13 residues long. V was shortened by 8 bases and J by 3 bases, with 13 bases between the two germline ends. In germline, CDR1 is MNHEY, CDR2 SVGAGI. The chain's CDR3 is CASRKSYKETQYF. In nucleotides, the CDR3 is TGTGCCAGCCGGAAATCCTACAAAGAGACCCAGTACTTC.

This chain uses TRBV6-1 with TRBJ1-1, with a tentative D call TRBD1 (5 bases). Trimming took 2 bases from V and 7 from J, leaving 8 bases between them. There are 12 residues in the CDR3. CDR1 is MNHNS and CDR2 is SASEGT in the germline V gene. CDR3 sequence (DNA): TGTGCCAGCAGTGAATGGGACCTTGAAGCTTTCTTT. Translating it yields CASSEWDLEAFF.

The CDR3 DNA reads as TGTGCCAGCTCACCATCACGGGCCAACGAGCAGTACTTC. Its protein is CASSPSRANEQYF. The chain uses TRBV18 and TRBJ2-7; no reliable D call. Germline V CDR1 and CDR2: KGHSH, LQKENI. The germline V and J ends were trimmed by 2 bases and 5 bases, with 10 bases remaining between them. The CDR3 runs 13 residues. Drawing the rest from reference TRBV18 and TRBJ2-7, the complete variable domain is NAGVMQNPRHLVRRRGQEARLRCSPMKGHSHVYWYRQLPEEGLKFMVYLQKENIIDESGMPKERFSAEFPKEGPSILRIQQVVRGDSAAYFCASSPSRANEQYFGPGTRLTVT.

The sample holds one count of this clone. The rearrangement joins TRBV7-9 to TRBJ2-3; D remains unclear. The length of the CDR3 is 14 residues. CDR1 is SEHNR and CDR2 is FQNEAQ in the germline V gene (reference sequence). Deletions cut 4 bases from V and 2 bases from J, with 10 bases between. CDR3 nucleotides: TGTGCCAGCAGCTCCCACGGCCTCACAGATACGCAGTATTTT. Translated, it gives CASSSHGLTDTQYF.

The genes are TRBV18 and TRBJ2-6; TRBD1 matches 8 bases. Germline V lookup: CDR1 KGHSH, CDR2 LQKENI. Trimming took 3 bases from V and 0 from J; bases not matched to a gene: 4. The CDR3 is 17 amino acids. CDR3 sequence reads: CASSPQGAVSGANVLTF. Written as DNA, the CDR3 is TGTGCCAGCTCACCTCAGGGGGCGGTCTCTGGGGCCAACGTCCTGACTTTC.

The chain uses TRBV7-9 and TRBJ2-6; D gene unclear. From germline, CDR1 is SEHNR and CDR2 FQNEAQ (reference sequence). V was clipped by 11 bases and J by 2 bases, with 10 bases between them. This CDR3 contains 13 residues. The CDR3 is CAYSSAGANVLTF. The CDR3, as DNA: TGTGCCTACAGCAGTGCTGGGGCCAACGTCCTGACTTTC.

The rearrangement joins TRBV6-1 to TRBJ2-3; a weak D match, TRBD1 (5 bases). CDR3 length equals 15 residues. Germline values: CDR1 MNHNS, CDR2 SASEGT. V was cut by 0 bases and J by 7 bases, with 14 bases left in between. CDR3: CASSEAKVGAYTQYF. The CDR3 DNA sequence: TGTGCCAGCAGTGAAGCGAAAGTAGGGGCGTATACGCAGTATTTT.